The 32 T cell receptor beta chains reported below all come from one sample, sequenced in a study of T-cell reconstitution after alpha-beta-depleted transplantation in children. The TCRbeta library incorporated unique molecular identifiers. TCRdb reanalysed the PCR reads using MiXCR and keeps one entry per CDR3 protein. This table has roughly 590,000 distinct CDR3 sequences, 15% to 20% appearing once. This material consisted of PBMCs from the stem cell graft donor, taken from the stem cell graft. The receptors originated from a human donor who donated a stem cell graft to a child with acute myeloid leukemia.

This clonotype came up a few times. J is TRBJ2-7 and V is TRBV4-3; weak D call: TRBD2 (6 bases). Germline values: CDR1 LGHNA, CDR2 YSLEER. The CDR3 sequence is 15 residues long. Trimming took off 0 bases at V and 2 bases at J, with 11 bases between the two ends. Here the CDR3 reads CASSQDRGAPYEQYF. Here the CDR3 DNA reads TGCGCCAGCAGCCAAGATCGCGGGGCTCCCTACGAGCAGTACTTC.

This clonotype was seen at least ten times. This sequence joins TRBV6-4 and TRBJ2-1, with 10 bases fitting TRBD2. J lost 10 bases, V lost 3 bases, and 3 bases had no gene match. The CDR3 runs to 13 residues. Germline V lookup: CDR1 MRHNA, CDR2 SNTAGT. The CDR3 region has the DNA TGTGCCAGCAGTGAGGGACTAGCGAGGGAGCAGTTCTTC. Residues: CASSEGLAREQFF.

A word on this clonotype: Given a much more abundant clone one base away, this may be a read error. V is TRBV12-3 or TRBV12-4 and J is TRBJ2-1; D uncertain. The CDR3 has 13 residues. Trimming shortened V by 7 bases and J by 5 bases, and 12 bases separated the two germline ends. The DNA of the CDR3 is TGTGCCAGCAACGTCCCGGTAGACAATGAGCAGTTCTTC. It yields the protein CASNVPVDNEQFF.

There are many counts of this clonotype. DNA for the CDR3: TGCAGCGTTGAAGACAGAGACTATGGCTACACCTTC. Its protein product is CSVEDRDYGYTF. This rearrangement joins TRBV29-1 to TRBJ1-2; D unresolved. The germline V gene encodes CDR1 SQVTM and CDR2 ANQGSEA. Trimming left V 0 bases short and J 3 bases short, with 5 bases between. The CDR3 has 12 residues. Complete variable domain (other parts from reference TRBV29-1 and TRBJ1-2): SAVISQKPSRDICQRGTSLTIQCQVDSQVTMMFWYRQQPGQSLTLIATANQGSEATYESGFVIDKFPISRPNLTFSTLTVSNMSPEDSSIYLCSVEDRDYGYTFGSGTRLTVV.

This clonotype was observed a few times. This rearrangement joins TRBV7-2 to TRBJ1-5, with D uncertain. The CDR3 runs to 14 residues. With 5 bases removed from V and 0 bases from J, the gap between germline ends came to 8 bases. CDR1 is SGHTA and CDR2 is FQGNSA in the germline V gene. The CDR3 loop is CASSPTYSNQPQHF. Written as DNA, the CDR3 is TGTGCCAGCAGCCCAACCTATAGCAATCAGCCCCAGCATTTT.

The rearrangement joins TRBV7-2 to TRBJ1-2; the D is unclear. The CDR3 has 14 residues. Germline assignment: CDR1 SGHTA and CDR2 FQGNSA. Trimming shortened V by 1 base and J by 4 bases, and 10 bases separated the two germline ends. CDR3 bases: TGTGCCAGCAGCTTAGTGGGCAAAGGCTATGGCTACACCTTC. This translates into CASSLVGKGYGYTF.

This clonotype has more than one count but fewer than ten. This chain connects TRBV9 to TRBJ2-3, with 8 bases fitting TRBD1. The CDR3 spans 17 residues. V lost 8 bases to trimming and J lost 4 bases; unmatched junction nucleotides: 18. CDR1 SGDLS and CDR2 YYNGEE come from the germline V gene. The CDR3 region has the DNA TGTGCCAGTTCTGCTCGGACCGGGACAGGACATGCAGATACGCAGTATTTT. As protein: CASSARTGTGHADTQYF. Together with reference TRBV9 and TRBJ2-3, the CDR3 gives the full variable domain: DSGVTQTPKHLITATGQRVTLRCSPRSGDLSVYWYQQSLDQGLQFLIQYYNGEERAKGNILERFSAQQFPDLHSELNLSSLELGDSALYFCASSARTGTGHADTQYFGPGTRLTVL.

This sequence joins TRBV30 and TRBJ1-5, with D maybe TRBD1 (6 bases). Trimming took off 3 bases at V and 4 bases at J, with 13 bases between the two ends. This CDR3 region has 14 residues. CDR1 and CDR2 (germline): GTSNPN, SVGIG (reference sequence). In DNA, the CDR3 is TGTGCCTGGAGCGGGGGGGGCAAAAATCAGCCCCAGCATTTT. Its translation is CAWSGGGKNQPQHF.

The chain links TRBV28 to TRBJ1-3, with 7 bases matching TRBD1. Germline trimming cut 6 bases from V and 5 bases from J; bases unmatched to any gene: 7. The germline gives CDR1 MDHEN, CDR2 SYDVKM. The CDR3 length is 14 residues. The CDR3: CASSPPGQRNTIYF. The DNA for the CDR3 is TGTGCCAGCAGCCCCCCGGGACAGAGAAACACCATATATTTT.

This clonotype has ten or more counts. The chain couples TRBV20-1 to TRBJ2-3, with 10 bases lining up with TRBD2. J was trimmed by 2 bases and V by 1 base; bases with no gene match: 6. This CDR3 is built from 16 residues. CDR1 and CDR2 (germline): DFQATT, SNEGSKA (reference sequence). This CDR3 is CSARVPAGGDTDTQYF. The CDR3 DNA is TGCAGTGCTAGAGTTCCAGCGGGGGGGGACACAGATACGCAGTATTTT.

This clonotype appeared a few times. The genes are TRBV7-9 and TRBJ2-7; 9 nucleotides align to TRBD1. Unmatched junction bases numbered 8, after V lost 4 bases and J lost 1 base. Germline V lookup: CDR1 SEHNR, CDR2 FQNEAQ (reference sequence). This CDR3 is built from 16 residues. CDR3 coding DNA: TGTGCCAGCAGCTCCGACAGGGGGTTTAAGTCCTACGAGCAGTACGTC. Protein product: CASSSDRGFKSYEQYV.

On this clonotype: The junction differs from germline at one of its ends, possibly a read error. In nucleotides, the CDR3 is TGCAGTGCTAGAAATGGCACCTACGACCAGTACTTC. Encoded protein: CSARNGTYDQYF. The chain carries TRBV20-1 and TRBJ2-7; D is uncertain. Germline V gene data show CDR1 as DFQATT and CDR2 as SNEGSKA (reference sequence). The CDR3 runs to 12 residues.

This clonotype was detected a few times. The chain is built from TRBV7-2 and TRBJ2-7, with D perhaps TRBD2 (6 bases). The germline V gene encodes CDR1 SGHTA and CDR2 FQGNSA. The V end was cut by 11 bases, the J end by 2 bases, with 19 bases between. This CDR3 has 14 residues. The CDR3 protein is CAGGVTAATYEQYV. Written as DNA, the CDR3 is TGTGCCGGAGGGGTAACCGCCGCGACCTACGAGCAGTACGTC.

The J gene is TRBJ2-2, the V gene TRBV5-1; TRBD1 matches 8 bases. Germline assignment: CDR1 SGHRS and CDR2 YFSETQ. The CDR3 length is 15 residues. With 4 bases clipped from V and 5 bases from J, the junction kept 7 bases outside the gene matches. CDR3 residues: CASSGGDRFTGELFF. The CDR3 coding sequence is TGCGCCAGCAGCGGAGGGGACAGGTTTACCGGGGAGCTGTTTTTT. Variable domain in full (rest from reference TRBV5-1 and TRBJ2-2): KAGVTQTPRYLIKTRGQQVTLSCSPISGHRSVSWYQQTPGQGLQFLFEYFSETQRNKGNFPGRFSGRQFSNSRSEMNVSTLELGDSALYLCASSGGDRFTGELFFGEGSRLTVL.

A few counts support this clonotype. V usage is TRBV4-1 and J usage is TRBJ2-1; 7 bases are a match to TRBD2. The CDR3 has 15 residues. V gave up 5 bases and J gave up 6 bases; unmatched junction bases: 10. Germline V gives CDR1 MGHRA, CDR2 YSYEKL. The CDR3 sequence is CASSTRGGRSNEQFF. The CDR3 DNA reads TGCGCCAGCAGCACTCGGGGAGGGCGATCCAATGAGCAGTTCTTC.

This clonotype was seen repeatedly, ten times or more. V is TRBV7-2 and J is TRBJ1-1; D not certain. The CDR3 totals 13 residues. The V gene's germline CDR1 is SGHTA and CDR2 FQGNSA. With 2 bases removed from V and 1 base from J, the gap between germline ends came to 5 bases. The CDR3 nucleotides read TGTGCCAGCAGCTTAATTGAGAACACTGAAGCTTTCTTT. It codes for CASSLIENTEAFF.

The chain couples TRBV27 to TRBJ2-1, with no clear D. The germline V gene has CDR1 MNHEY and CDR2 SMNVEV (reference sequence). The CDR3 is 13 residues long. Trimming took 7 bases from V and 3 from J, leaving 10 bases between them. The CDR3 DNA sequence: TGTGCCAGCATGTTGTCCGGCTACAATGAGCAGTTCTTC. Protein product: CASMLSGYNEQFF.

V and J are TRBV20-1 and TRBJ2-7; D is uncertain. This CDR3 spans 12 amino acids. Germline V lookup: CDR1 DFQATT, CDR2 SNEGSKA (reference sequence). Trimming left V 0 bases short and J 5 bases short, with 8 bases between. In DNA form, the CDR3 reads TGCAGTGCTAGAGATACAGCGAACGAGCAGTACTTC. Translating it yields CSARDTANEQYF.

The chain recombines TRBV9 with TRBJ1-3; tentatively, D is TRBD1 (6 bases). Germline V lookup: CDR1 SGDLS, CDR2 YYNGEE. V lost 0 bases, J lost 14 bases, and 15 bases lay in between. CDR3 length: 13 residues. The CDR3 region is CASSVEGHSTVYF. CDR3 bases: TGTGCCAGCAGCGTAGAGGGACATTCTACAGTATATTTT.

This clonotype was counted a single time. The CDR3 nucleotides read TGCGCCAGCAGCTTCGGGGGGTATGGGTACAATGAGCAGTTCTTC. Its protein product is CASSFGGYGYNEQFF. The genes are TRBV5-1 and TRBJ2-1, with 7 positions matching TRBD2. CDR1 is SGHRS and CDR2 is YFSETQ in the germline V gene. The V and J ends lost 2 bases and 4 bases, in that order; junction bases with no gene match: 6. CDR3 length: 15 residues.

This clonotype occurred many times. The rearrangement joins TRBV5-1 to TRBJ1-2; TRBD1 aligns across 9 bases. J lost 6 bases, V lost 4 bases, and 4 bases had no gene match. The CDR3 has 13 residues. Germline CDR1 and CDR2: SGHRS and YFSETQ. Here the CDR3 reads CASSVGQGHGYTF. Written as DNA, the CDR3 is TGCGCCAGCAGCGTGGGACAGGGCCATGGCTACACCTTC.

V usage is TRBV6-2 or TRBV6-3 and J usage is TRBJ1-5; the D is unclear. V was clipped by 7 bases and J by 3 bases, with 16 bases between them. Germline CDR1 and CDR2: MNHEY and SVGEGT. The CDR3 totals 15 residues. The CDR3: CASTTRAHNNQPQHF. CDR3 DNA: TGTGCCAGCACCACGAGGGCTCACAACAATCAGCCCCAGCATTTT.

V is TRBV5-1 and J is TRBJ2-1; 7 nucleotides match TRBD1. Germline values: CDR1 SGHRS, CDR2 YFSETQ. This CDR3 region has 11 residues. Losses at the gene ends were 4 bases for V and 15 bases for J; bases not matched to a gene: 7. This CDR3 reads CASSRQGDLFF. CDR3 sequence (DNA): TGCGCCAGCAGCAGGCAGGGGGATCTGTTCTTC.

A few counts support this clonotype. The chain uses TRBV20-1 and TRBJ2-2; D is undetermined. Between the trimmed V and J ends, which lost 7 bases and 1 base, there was a span of 10 bases. CDR1 is DFQATT, CDR2 SNEGSKA, per germline (reference sequence). The CDR3 spans 13 residues. In nucleotides, the CDR3 is TGCAGTGGCACAGCCGGGAACACCGGGGAGCTGTTTTTT. It encodes CSGTAGNTGELFF.

The chain employs TRBV7-8 and TRBJ1-5, with 9 bases that match TRBD1. Unmatched junction bases numbered 11, after V lost 5 bases and J lost 3 bases. Germline V gene lookup returns CDR1 SGHVS and CDR2 FQNEAQ. The CDR3 has 17 residues. The CDR3: CASSPWTGDGYNQPQHF. CDR3 nucleotide sequence: TGTGCCAGCAGCCCCTGGACAGGGGACGGTTACAATCAGCCCCAGCATTTT.

This clonotype has ten or more counts. The rearrangement links TRBV30 to TRBJ2-5; D may match TRBD1 or TRBD2 (5 bases each). Germline CDR1 GTSNPN, CDR2 SVGIG (reference sequence). This CDR3 spans 14 amino acids. V lost 2 bases to trimming and J lost 2 bases, with 12 bases between them. CDR3 nucleotide sequence: TGTGCCTGGAGTATCGGGGCCCAACAAGAGACCCAGTACTTC. Translated, it gives CAWSIGAQQETQYF. The full variable domain, with the rest looked up from reference TRBV30 and TRBJ2-5, is SQTIHQWPATLVQPVGSPLSLECTVEGTSNPNLYWYRQAAGRGLQLLFYSVGIGQISSEVPQNLSASRPQDRQFILSSKKLLLSDSGFYLCAWSIGAQQETQYFGPGTRLLVL.

This clonotype was counted only a few times. The chain carries TRBV12-3 or TRBV12-4 and TRBJ1-2, with D tentatively TRBD1 (5 bases). CDR3 length: 14 amino acids. V lost 5 bases and J 4 bases, leaving 14 bases between the germline ends. The CDR3 is CASSPQGQGYGYTF. The CDR3 DNA is TGTGCCAGCAGTCCCCAAGGCCAGGGCTATGGCTACACCTTC.

This clonotype has more than one count but fewer than ten. The chain combines TRBV30 with TRBJ2-1; 7 positions match TRBD2. CDR3 length: 14 residues. Per germline, CDR1 GTSNPN and CDR2 SVGIG (reference sequence). The V gene end was trimmed by 2 bases and the J gene end by 1 base; junction bases not matched to a gene: 2. The CDR3 region has the DNA TGTGCCTGGAGTAACGGGGGGTCCTACAATGAGCAGTTCTTC. It is translated as CAWSNGGSYNEQFF.

In its sample, this clonotype was seen many times. This chain links TRBV7-2 with TRBJ2-1, with D unresolved. Trimming removed 5 bases at V and 7 bases at J, with 12 bases between. The CDR3 has 13 residues. Germline V lookup: CDR1 SGHTA, CDR2 FQGNSA. The CDR3 region is CASSPTWQNEQFF. In DNA form, the CDR3 reads TGTGCCAGCAGCCCGACATGGCAAAATGAGCAGTTCTTC.

This clonotype was found many times. The genes are TRBV7-3 and TRBJ2-3; TRBD2 matches 15 bases. Germline trimming cut 5 bases from V and 5 bases from J; bases unmatched to any gene: 5. The length of the CDR3 is 16 residues. Germline CDR1 reads SGHTA; CDR2 reads FQGTGA. The CDR3: CASSLGLAGGGDTQYF. The DNA of the CDR3 is TGTGCCAGCAGCCTAGGACTAGCGGGGGGGGGAGATACGCAGTATTTT.

The table lists this clonotype with many counts. The J gene is TRBJ2-1, the V gene TRBV4-3; D is perhaps TRBD1 (5 bases). The CDR3 loop spans 16 amino acids. V was trimmed by 4 bases and J by 1 base, leaving 14 bases between them. From germline, CDR1 is LGHNA and CDR2 YSLEER. This chain's CDR3 is CASSPMQGLSYNEQFF. The DNA of the CDR3 is TGCGCCAGCAGCCCGATGCAGGGCCTGTCCTACAATGAGCAGTTCTTC.

This clonotype was seen a few times. The chain links TRBV7-9 to TRBJ2-1; 9 positions agree with TRBD1. The V gene's germline CDR1 is SEHNR and CDR2 FQNEAQ (reference sequence). V lost 1 base, J lost 6 bases, and 4 bases stayed unmatched. CDR3 length: 15 residues. CDR3 in amino acids: CASSLGTGASNEQFF. The DNA for the CDR3 is TGTGCCAGCAGCTTAGGGACAGGGGCTTCCAATGAGCAGTTCTTC.